Following are 7 T cell receptor beta chains from one sample sequenced in a study of cytomegalovirus exposure and HLA in healthy donors. PCR employed 60 Vbeta and 13 Jbeta primers. TCRdb's table, derived via immunoSEQ multiplex PCR, lists solely in-frame clones and lacks some. The data hold about 84,000 clones, with about three quarters observed a single time. Input material: PBMCs. The receptors were sampled from a male donor in good health and CMV-seropositive.

The CDR3 DNA reads TGTGCCAGCAGTTCCGCTAGCCCCTACAATGAGCAGTTCTTC. It codes for CASSSASPYNEQFF. V gene TRBV27 combines with J gene TRBJ2-1, with D perhaps matching TRBD2 (5 bases). CDR1 and CDR2 from the germline V gene are MNHEY and SMNVEV (reference sequence). V was clipped by 4 bases and J by 2 bases, with 9 bases between them. This CDR3 comprises 14 residues.

V gene TRBV18 combines with J gene TRBJ1-5, with D possibly being TRBD1 (6 bases). CDR1 and CDR2 from the germline V gene are KGHSH and LQKENI. Deletions cut 3 bases from V and 7 bases from J, with 13 bases between. The CDR3 is 14 amino acids. CDR3 DNA sequence: TGTGCCAGCTCACCTCGGGACACCTTACAGCCCCAGCATTTT. Encoded protein: CASSPRDTLQPQHF.

This clone was detected only once. The genes are TRBV7-6 and TRBJ1-3, with 7 bases aligning to TRBD1. The CDR3 consists of 15 residues. CDR1 and CDR2 from the germline V gene are SGHVS and FNYEAQ. V dropped 1 base and J dropped 1; count of bases not matched to a gene: 1. The CDR3: CASSLGQGSGNTIYF. The CDR3 bases are TGTGCCAGCAGCTTAGGACAGGGTTCTGGAAACACCATATATTTT.

This clone occurred a few times. J is TRBJ2-6 and V is TRBV7-6; possible D gene TRBD1, 6 bases. Trimming removed 4 bases from V and 1 base from J, with 8 bases in between. This CDR3 has 15 amino acids. The germline V gene has CDR1 SGHVS and CDR2 FNYEAQ. The chain's CDR3 is CASSSGASGANVLTF. The CDR3 DNA reads TGTGCCAGCAGCTCAGGGGCGTCTGGGGCCAACGTCCTGACTTTC.

The chain carries TRBV7-2 and TRBJ1-5; 7 bases fit TRBD1. There are 15 residues in the CDR3. The J segment lost 4 bases and the V segment lost 3 bases, leaving 6 bases of the junction unmatched. Germline V lookup: CDR1 SGHTA, CDR2 FQGNSA. The CDR3 region has the DNA TGTGCCAGCAGCTTTTGGGACAGCCTAAATCAGCCCCAGCATTTT. Amino acid sequence: CASSFWDSLNQPQHF.

The genes are TRBV7-2 and TRBJ2-7; TRBD1 is a possible D gene (6 bases). Trimming left V 8 bases short and J 1 base short, with 12 bases between. There are 13 residues in the CDR3. Germline V CDR1 and CDR2: SGHTA, FQGNSA. The CDR3 sequence is CASVRDNSYEQYF. The CDR3 nucleotides are TGTGCCAGCGTCCGGGACAATTCCTACGAGCAGTACTTC.

The rearrangement links TRBV6-5 to TRBJ2-5, with D possibly matching TRBD1 (6 bases). The CDR3 consists of 15 residues. V was cut by 1 base and J by 4 bases, with 13 bases left in between. CDR1 MNHEY and CDR2 SVGAGI come from the germline V gene. The CDR3 DNA sequence: TGTGCCAGCAGTTACTGGGGGCAAGGGAGAGAGACCCAGTACTTC. Translating gives CASSYWGQGRETQYF.